The entry below gives a single T cell receptor (beta chain) sequence along with its context. This sample was included in a study of blood T cell repertoires in COVID-19. Study as a whole: T cells, B-cell-depleted T cells, or PBMCs provided the cDNA or gDNA that served as material.

Per the study methods: Estimated nucleated cell counts came from reference gene primer amplification. Profiling relied on immunoSEQ multiplex PCR, and the TCRdb table lists in-frame clones only, not all of them. V and J calls and clone size are given by that table; D and trimming were obtained from the DNA. In the table there are roughly 120,000 clones, about 92% of which are singletons. The CDR3 is 12 amino acids. Per the germline V gene, CDR1 is LGHDT and CDR2 is YNNKEL (reference sequence). V was pared by 1 base and J by 10 bases, with 8 bases between. Sequencing was done on a sample of peripheral blood. The chain is built from TRBV3-1 (or the pseudogene TRBV3-2) and TRBJ2-1, with D perhaps matching TRBD2 (6 bases). The receptor comes from a man aged 45-60 years with active COVID-19. The CDR3 here is CASSQGRAEQFF. CDR3 DNA: TGTGCCAGCAGCCAAGGGAGGGCAGAGCAGTTCTTC.